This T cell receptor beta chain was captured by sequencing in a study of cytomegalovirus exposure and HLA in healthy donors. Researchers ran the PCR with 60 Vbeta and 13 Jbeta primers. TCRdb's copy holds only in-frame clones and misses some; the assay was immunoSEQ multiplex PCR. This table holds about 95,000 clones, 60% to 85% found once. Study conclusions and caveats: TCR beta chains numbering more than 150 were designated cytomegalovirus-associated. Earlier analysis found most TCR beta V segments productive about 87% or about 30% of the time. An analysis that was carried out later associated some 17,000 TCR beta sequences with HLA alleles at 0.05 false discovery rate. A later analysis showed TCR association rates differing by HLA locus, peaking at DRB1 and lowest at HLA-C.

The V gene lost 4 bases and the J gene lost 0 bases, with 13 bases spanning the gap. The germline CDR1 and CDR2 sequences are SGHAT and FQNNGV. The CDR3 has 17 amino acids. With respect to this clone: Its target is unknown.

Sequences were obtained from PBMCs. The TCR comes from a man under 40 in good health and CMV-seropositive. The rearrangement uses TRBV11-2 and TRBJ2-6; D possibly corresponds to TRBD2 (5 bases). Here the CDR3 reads CASSSLVGGSGANVLTF. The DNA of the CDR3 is TGTGCCAGCAGCTCCTTGGTAGGAGGCTCTGGGGCCAACGTCCTGACTTTC.